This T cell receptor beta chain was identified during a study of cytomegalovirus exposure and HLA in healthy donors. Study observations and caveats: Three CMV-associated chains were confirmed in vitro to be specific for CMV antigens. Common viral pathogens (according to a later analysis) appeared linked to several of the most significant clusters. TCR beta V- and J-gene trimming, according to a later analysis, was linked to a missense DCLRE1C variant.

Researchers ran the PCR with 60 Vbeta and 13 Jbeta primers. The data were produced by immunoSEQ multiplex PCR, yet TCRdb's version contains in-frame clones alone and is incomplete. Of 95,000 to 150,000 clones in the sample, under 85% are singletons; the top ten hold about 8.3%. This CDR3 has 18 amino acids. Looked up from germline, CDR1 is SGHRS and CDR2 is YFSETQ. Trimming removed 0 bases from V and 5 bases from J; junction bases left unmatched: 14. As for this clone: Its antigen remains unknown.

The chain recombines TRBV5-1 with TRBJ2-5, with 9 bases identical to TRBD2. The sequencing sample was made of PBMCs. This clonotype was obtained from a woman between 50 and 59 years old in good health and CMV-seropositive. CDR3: CASSLVPGGVAGAETQYF. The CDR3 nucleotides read TGCGCCAGCAGCTTGGTTCCGGGAGGGGTAGCGGGAGCTGAGACCCAGTACTTC.